This T cell receptor (beta chain) was identified in a study of cytomegalovirus exposure and HLA in healthy donors. Study-level information: Researchers previously reported finding just under 120 million unique TCR beta sequences from some 180 million T cells. General observations from the study: HLA-A and HLA-B allele assignments for most subjects were reportedly predicted accurately using TCR beta sequences. The productive fraction for most TCR beta V segments was about 87% or about 30% in an earlier analysis. According to a later analysis, most TCR beta chains associated with CMV appeared HLA-restricted.

Both 60 Vbeta primers and 13 Jbeta primers went into the PCR. TCRdb's copy holds only in-frame clones and misses some; the assay was immunoSEQ multiplex PCR. In the table there are about 190,000 clones, around 79% of which are singletons. A word on this clone: Its antigen is not known.

The germline V gene has CDR1 MNHEY and CDR2 SMNVEV (reference sequence). The CDR3 has 15 residues. Trimming took 6 bases from V and 1 from J; bases not matched to a gene: 4. The sample comprised PBMCs. The source of this sequence is a woman between 45 and 60 years old in good health and CMV-seronegative. The V and J genes are TRBV27 and TRBJ2-3; 10 bases map to TRBD1. The DNA of the CDR3 is TGTGCCAGCAGACCGGGGACAGGGGGCACAGATACGCAGTATTTT. Residues: CASRPGTGGTDTQYF.